This T cell receptor beta chain was obtained from a study of CD8+ T cells in alopecia areata. Extracted from the samples, RNA was reverse transcribed into cDNA to serve as the sequencing template. The repertoire was sequenced with immunoSEQ multiplex PCR; TCRdb's copy has only in-frame clones and lacks some. The sample lists over 85,000 clones, 41% occurring once. On this clone: Other DNA sequences within the sample encode an identical CDR3.

The sample comprised CD4+ T cells sorted from blood. This clonotype was obtained from a human donor with alopecia areata.

The chain's CDR3 is CASSLDRGPYNEQFF. The CDR3 region has the DNA TGTGCCAGCAGCTTGGACCGGGGACCCTACAATGAGCAGTTCTTC. This chain joins TRBV5-4 and TRBJ2-1; D possibly matches TRBD1 or TRBD2 (5 bases each). The V gene lost 0 bases and the J gene lost 2 bases, with 9 bases spanning the gap. From germline, CDR1 is SGHNT and CDR2 YYREEE (reference sequence). The CDR3 has 15 amino acids.